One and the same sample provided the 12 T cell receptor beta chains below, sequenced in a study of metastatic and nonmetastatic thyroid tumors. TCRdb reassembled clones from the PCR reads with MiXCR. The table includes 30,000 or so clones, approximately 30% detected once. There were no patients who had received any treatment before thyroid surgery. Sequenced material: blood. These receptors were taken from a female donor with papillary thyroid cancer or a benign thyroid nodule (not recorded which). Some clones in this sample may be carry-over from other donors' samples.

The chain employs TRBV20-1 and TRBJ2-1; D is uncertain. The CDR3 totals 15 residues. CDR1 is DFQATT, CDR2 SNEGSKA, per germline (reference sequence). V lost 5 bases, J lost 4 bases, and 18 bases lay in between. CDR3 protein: CSAEDPECGYNEQFF. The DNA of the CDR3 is TGCAGTGCTGAGGACCCGGAGTGTGGGTACAATGAGCAGTTCTTC.

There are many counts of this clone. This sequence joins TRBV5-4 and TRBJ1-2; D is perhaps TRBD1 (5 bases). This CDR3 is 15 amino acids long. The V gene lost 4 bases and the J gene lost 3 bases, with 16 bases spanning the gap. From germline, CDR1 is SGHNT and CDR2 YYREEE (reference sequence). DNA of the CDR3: TGTGCCAGCAGCCCCCCTTCGCGGGGGGACTATGGCTACACCTTC. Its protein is CASSPPSRGDYGYTF. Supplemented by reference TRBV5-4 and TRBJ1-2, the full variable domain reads ETGVTQSPTHLIKTRGQQVTLRCSSQSGHNTVSWYQQALGQGPQFIFQYYREEENGRGNFPPRFSGLQFPNYSSELNVNALELDDSALYLCASSPPSRGDYGYTFGSGTRLTVV.

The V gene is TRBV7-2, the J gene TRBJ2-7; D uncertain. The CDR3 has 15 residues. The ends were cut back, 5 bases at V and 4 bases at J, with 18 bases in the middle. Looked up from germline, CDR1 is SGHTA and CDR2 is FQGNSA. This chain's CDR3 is CASSRTPSGFYEQYF. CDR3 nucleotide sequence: TGTGCCAGCAGCCGGACCCCCTCGGGCTTTTACGAGCAGTACTTC.

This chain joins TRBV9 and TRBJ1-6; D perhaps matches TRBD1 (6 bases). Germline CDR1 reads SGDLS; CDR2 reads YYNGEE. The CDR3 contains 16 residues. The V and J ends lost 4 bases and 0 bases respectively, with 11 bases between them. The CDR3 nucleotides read TGTGCCAGCAGCACACAGGGCAGCTCCTATAATTCACCCCTCCACTTT. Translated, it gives CASSTQGSSYNSPLHF.

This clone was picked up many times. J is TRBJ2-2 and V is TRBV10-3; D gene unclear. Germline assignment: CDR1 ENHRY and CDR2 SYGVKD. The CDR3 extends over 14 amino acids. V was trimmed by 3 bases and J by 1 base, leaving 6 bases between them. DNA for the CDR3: TGTGCCATCAGTGAAATCCTGAACACCGGGGAGCTGTTTTTT. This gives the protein CAISEILNTGELFF.

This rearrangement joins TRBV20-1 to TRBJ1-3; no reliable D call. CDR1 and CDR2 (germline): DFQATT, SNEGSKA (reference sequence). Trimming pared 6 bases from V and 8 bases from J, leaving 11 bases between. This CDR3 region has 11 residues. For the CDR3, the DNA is TGCAGTGCCCCCTACCCAGACACCATATATTTT. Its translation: CSAPYPDTIYF.

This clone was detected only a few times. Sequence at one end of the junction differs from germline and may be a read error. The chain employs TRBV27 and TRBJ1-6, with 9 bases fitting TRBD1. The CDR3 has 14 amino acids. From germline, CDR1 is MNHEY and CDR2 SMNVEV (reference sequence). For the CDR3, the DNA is TGCGCCAGCAGGACAGGGGAAGGGAATCCACCCCTCCACTTT. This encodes CASRTGEGNPPLHF.

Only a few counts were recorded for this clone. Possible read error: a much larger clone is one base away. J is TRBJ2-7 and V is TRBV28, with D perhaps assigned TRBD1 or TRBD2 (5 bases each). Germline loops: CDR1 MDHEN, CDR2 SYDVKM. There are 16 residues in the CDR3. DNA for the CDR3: TGTGGCAGCAGTTTATTTTGGTACGGGGCGCCCTACGAGCAGTACTTC. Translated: CGSSLFWYGAPYEQYF.

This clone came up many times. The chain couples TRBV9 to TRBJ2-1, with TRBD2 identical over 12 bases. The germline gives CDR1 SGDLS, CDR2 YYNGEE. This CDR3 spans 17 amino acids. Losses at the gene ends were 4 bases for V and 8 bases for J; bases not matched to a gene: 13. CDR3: CASSPEGTSGGSDEQFF. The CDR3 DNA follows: TGTGCCAGCAGCCCAGAGGGTACTAGCGGGGGGTCGGATGAGCAGTTCTTC.

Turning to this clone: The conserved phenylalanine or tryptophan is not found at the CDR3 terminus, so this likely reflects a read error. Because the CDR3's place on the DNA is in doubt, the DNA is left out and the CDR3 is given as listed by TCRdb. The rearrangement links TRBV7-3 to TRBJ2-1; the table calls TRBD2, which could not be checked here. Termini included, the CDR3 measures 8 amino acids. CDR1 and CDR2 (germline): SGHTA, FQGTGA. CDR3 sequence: CASSLASG.

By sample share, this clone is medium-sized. This CDR3 reads CASSELAGETGELFF. CDR3 coding DNA: TGTGCCAGCAGTGAGTTAGCGGGGGAGACCGGGGAGCTGTTTTTT. The V and J genes are TRBV6-4 and TRBJ2-2, with 9 bases lining up with TRBD2. The germline V gene has CDR1 MRHNA and CDR2 SNTAGT. This CDR3 has 15 residues. V shed 3 bases, J shed 5 bases, and the junction held 4 bases outside the gene matches.

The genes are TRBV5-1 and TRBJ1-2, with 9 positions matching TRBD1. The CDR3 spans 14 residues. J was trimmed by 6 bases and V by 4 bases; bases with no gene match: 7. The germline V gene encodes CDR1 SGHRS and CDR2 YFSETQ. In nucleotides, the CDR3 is TGCGCCAGCAGCGGCGGGACAGGGTTGAATGGCTACACCTTC. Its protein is CASSGGTGLNGYTF.